These 30 T cell receptor beta chains originate from one sample sequenced in a study of blood T cell repertoires in COVID-19. Assay used: immunoSEQ multiplex PCR; TCRdb lists only in-frame clones, some missing. The sample contains fewer than 60,000 clones, roughly 87% of which appear only once. Sequencing was done on a sample of peripheral blood. These receptors originate from a human donor with acute or convalescent COVID-19. The donor label of this sample is uncertain.

This chain links TRBV7-8 with TRBJ2-7; a possible D gene is TRBD2 (6 bases). With 5 bases removed from V and 2 bases from J, the gap between germline ends came to 19 bases. The CDR3 contains 16 residues. CDR1 is SGHVS and CDR2 is FQNEAQ in the germline V gene. CDR3 protein: CASSTRWPSVPYEQYF. CDR3 in DNA: TGTGCCAGCAGCACACGTTGGCCTAGCGTGCCCTACGAGCAGTACTTC.

A few counts support this clone. The V call is TRBV3-1 (or the pseudogene TRBV3-2), the J call TRBJ2-1, with TRBD2 matching 9 bases. V gave up 0 bases and J gave up 8 bases; unmatched junction bases: 11. Per germline, CDR1 LGHDT and CDR2 YNNKEL (reference sequence). This CDR3 spans 17 amino acids. As DNA, the CDR3 is TGTGCCAGCAGCCAAGAGGTAGCGGGAGTATTAAAGGATGAGCAGTTCTTC. This translates into CASSQEVAGVLKDEQFF.

This clone appeared once. V usage is TRBV9 and J usage is TRBJ2-1; TRBD1 aligns across 8 bases. Germline-derived CDR1 and CDR2 are SGDLS and YYNGEE. CDR3 size: 17 residues. Trimming removed 5 bases from V and 5 bases from J; junction bases left unmatched: 15. The CDR3 coding sequence is TGTGCCAGCAGTACGGGACAGGTAACTTTTGGTAACAATGAGCAGTTCTTC. It codes for CASSTGQVTFGNNEQFF.

The rearrangement links TRBV6-6 to TRBJ1-2; TRBD1 matches at 7 bases. The V gene end was trimmed by 7 bases and the J gene end by 4 bases; junction bases not matched to a gene: 9. From germline, CDR1 is MNHNY and CDR2 SVGAGI (reference sequence). This CDR3 has 14 amino acids. This CDR3 reads CASTHGGTAYGYTF. The CDR3 DNA follows: TGTGCCAGCACCCACGGAGGGACAGCCTATGGCTACACCTTC.

The rearrangement uses TRBV18 and TRBJ1-5, with 11 bases matching TRBD1. CDR3 size: 15 residues. Germline lookup yields CDR1 KGHSH and CDR2 LQKENI. Germline trimming cut 9 bases from V and 4 bases from J; bases unmatched to any gene: 8. The CDR3 spells CASQGQGGSNQPQHF. CDR3 coding DNA: TGTGCCAGTCAGGGACAGGGGGGATCTAATCAGCCCCAGCATTTT. Full variable domain (remainder filled in from reference TRBV18 and TRBJ1-5): NAGVMQNPRHLVRRRGQEARLRCSPMKGHSHVYWYRQLPEEGLKFMVYLQKENIIDESGMPKERFSAEFPKEGPSILRIQQVVRGDSAAYFCASQGQGGSNQPQHFGDGTRLSIL.

The J gene is TRBJ1-5, the V gene TRBV27; TRBD1 might be the D (5 bases). V lost 8 bases and J lost 6, with 8 bases in between. This CDR3 is built from 11 residues. Germline loops: CDR1 MNHEY, CDR2 SMNVEV (reference sequence). The CDR3 region has the DNA TGTGCCAGCGGGGGGGGTCAGCCCCAGCATTTT. Protein product: CASGGGQPQHF.

The rearrangement joins TRBV12-3 or TRBV12-4 to TRBJ2-1; tentatively, D is TRBD2 (6 bases). Deletions cut 10 bases from V and 6 bases from J, with 13 bases between. The CDR3 has 12 amino acids. The CDR3 DNA sequence: TGTGCCACCTCCGGAGGGCTCAATGAGCAGTTCTTC. Amino acid sequence: CATSGGLNEQFF.

The chain joins TRBV19 to TRBJ2-7, with D possibly TRBD2 on 5 matching bases. V lost 5 bases to trimming and J lost 3 bases, with 17 bases between them. Germline CDR1 and CDR2: LNHDA and SQIVND (reference sequence). The CDR3 is 15 amino acids. CDR3 sequence: CASSQRSSRYYEQYF. CDR3 DNA: TGTGCCAGTAGTCAGCGGTCTAGCCGATACTACGAGCAGTACTTC.

CDR3 bases: TGTGCCAGCAGCAAAGCGGACAGGGCCCGCTGCGGCTACACCTTC. Translation: CASSKADRARCGYTF. This chain joins TRBV21-1 and TRBJ1-2; no check of the table's D call, TRBD1, against the DNA was made. TRBV21-1 is a pseudogene locus. The CDR3 length is 15 residues.

This clone was detected once. This chain uses TRBV6-1 with TRBJ2-3; D ambiguous. This CDR3 region has 16 residues. The V and J ends lost 3 bases and 0 bases respectively, with 13 bases between them. Per the germline V gene, CDR1 is MNHNS and CDR2 is SASEGT. CDR3 residues: CASSELAPPSTDTQYF. In nucleotides, the CDR3 is TGTGCCAGCAGTGAGCTGGCCCCCCCTAGCACAGATACGCAGTATTTT.

The chain joins TRBV2 to TRBJ1-3; D gene uncertain. Looked up from germline, CDR1 is SNHLY and CDR2 is FYNNEI. The CDR3 length is 13 residues. The V gene lost 4 bases and the J gene lost 2 bases, with 6 bases spanning the gap. The CDR3 DNA is TGTGCCAGCAGTGGCCAGACTGGAAACACCATATATTTT. Translation: CASSGQTGNTIYF. The full variable domain, its missing parts supplied by reference TRBV2 and TRBJ1-3, is EPEVTQTPSHQVTQMGQEVILRCVPISNHLYFYWYRQILGQKVEFLVSFYNNEISEKSEIFDDQFSVERPDGSNFTLKIRSTKLEDSAMYFCASSGQTGNTIYFGEGSWLTVV.

This chain connects TRBV5-1 to TRBJ2-7; possible D gene TRBD1, 6 bases. Germline CDR1 reads SGHRS; CDR2 reads YFSETQ. V dropped 4 bases and J dropped 0 bases, with 14 bases sitting between them. This CDR3 is built from 15 residues. CDR3 sequence (DNA): TGCGCCAGCAGCCGAGGGACATCGCTCTCCTACGAGCAGTACTTC. Translating gives CASSRGTSLSYEQYF.

This chain joins TRBV9 and TRBJ2-7, with TRBD2 matching over 14 bases. The CDR3 spans 17 residues. After removal of 3 bases from V and 3 bases from J, the junction contained 8 bases not matched to a gene. Per the germline V gene, CDR1 is SGDLS and CDR2 is YYNGEE. Here the CDR3 reads CASSAGLAGENYYEQYF. The CDR3 DNA reads TGTGCCAGCAGCGCGGGACTAGCGGGAGAGAATTACTACGAGCAGTACTTC.

The chain joins TRBV2 to TRBJ1-2; 9 bases fit TRBD1. V lost 5 bases to trimming and J lost 6 bases; unmatched junction nucleotides: 16. Germline loops: CDR1 SNHLY, CDR2 FYNNEI. This CDR3 region has 17 residues. CDR3 loop: CASSNRGRIELSDGYTF. The CDR3 DNA reads TGTGCCAGCAGTAACAGGGGGCGCATAGAGCTCTCCGATGGCTACACCTTC.

The V gene is TRBV24-1, the J gene TRBJ1-5; 10 positions agree with TRBD1. CDR3 length: 17 amino acids. The junction had 4 bases not matched to a gene; V was cut back by 3 bases and J by 0 bases. CDR1 and CDR2 (germline): KGHDR, SFDVKD. For the CDR3, the DNA is TGTGCCACCAGTGATCGGGACAGGGGTAATAGCAATCAGCCCCAGCATTTT. This sequence encodes CATSDRDRGNSNQPQHF.

As DNA, the CDR3 is TGTGCCAGCAGCCATTGGGGGGACACCGGGGAGCTGTTTTTT. As protein: CASSHWGDTGELFF. This chain links TRBV3-1 (or the pseudogene TRBV3-2) with TRBJ2-2; D is perhaps TRBD2 (6 bases). Between the trimmed V and J ends, which lost 3 bases and 3 bases, there was a span of 8 bases. This CDR3 is built from 14 residues. Germline V gene lookup returns CDR1 LGHDT and CDR2 YNNKEL (reference sequence).

V usage is TRBV29-1 and J usage is TRBJ1-2; the D gene is possibly TRBD1 (5 bases). Germline CDR1 is SQVTM and CDR2 is ANQGSEA. V lost 6 bases to trimming and J lost 5 bases, with 10 bases between them. CDR3 size: 11 residues. The CDR3: CSVGDLYGYTF. Here the CDR3 DNA reads TGCAGCGTCGGGGACTTATATGGCTACACCTTC.

The genes are TRBV7-8 and TRBJ2-1, with 8 positions matching TRBD2. This CDR3 contains 12 residues. Germline V gene sequence: CDR1 SGHVS, CDR2 FQNEAQ. Unmatched junction bases numbered 4, after V lost 5 bases and J lost 10 bases. CDR3 in amino acids: CASSPTSEEQFF. The CDR3 nucleotides are TGTGCCAGCAGCCCGACTAGCGAAGAGCAGTTCTTC.

The chain's CDR3 is CASSSDSSNQPQHF. CDR3 bases: TGTGCCAGCAGTTCGGACAGTTCCAATCAGCCCCAGCATTTT. The chain couples TRBV7-8 to TRBJ1-5, with D possibly being TRBD1 (6 bases). V was trimmed by 6 bases and J by 3 bases, leaving 12 bases between them. From germline, CDR1 is SGHVS and CDR2 FQNEAQ. The CDR3 has 14 residues.

The chain is built from TRBV7-9 and TRBJ2-2, with a weak D call TRBD2 (6 bases). The CDR3 has 14 amino acids. CDR1 and CDR2 from the germline V gene are SEHNR and FQNEAQ (reference sequence). Trimming left V 5 bases short and J 7 bases short, with 14 bases between. The DNA for the CDR3 is TGTGCCAGCAGCCTCGCTAACGGGGGCGGGGAGCTGTTTTTT. Protein product: CASSLANGGGELFF. Supplemented by reference TRBV7-9 and TRBJ2-2, the full variable domain reads DTGVSQNPRHKITKRGQNVTFRCDPISEHNRLYWYRQTLGQGPEFLTYFQNEAQLEKSRLLSDRFSAERPKGSFSTLEIQRTEQGDSAMYLCASSLANGGGELFFGEGSRLTVL.

The chain carries TRBV2 and TRBJ2-5; 8 positions match TRBD2. V lost 7 bases and J lost 0; bases outside the gene matches: 4. Germline lookup yields CDR1 SNHLY and CDR2 FYNNEI. The CDR3 covers 14 residues. The CDR3 here is CASKLADYQETQYF. The CDR3 DNA follows: TGTGCCAGCAAACTAGCGGACTACCAAGAGACCCAGTACTTC. The full variable domain, completed using reference TRBV2 and TRBJ2-5, is EPEVTQTPSHQVTQMGQEVILRCVPISNHLYFYWYRQILGQKVEFLVSFYNNEISEKSEIFDDQFSVERPDGSNFTLKIRSTKLEDSAMYFCASKLADYQETQYFGPGTRLLVL.

V usage is TRBV18 and J usage is TRBJ2-1; 9 bases fit TRBD1. The CDR3 sequence is 14 residues long. V was pared by 5 bases and J by 5 bases, with 4 bases of the junction left unmatched. The germline gives CDR1 KGHSH, CDR2 LQKENI. The CDR3 DNA is TGTGCCAGCTCAGCGGGACAGGGTAACAATGAGCAGTTCTTC. This gives the protein CASSAGQGNNEQFF.

This clone occurred once. This chain's CDR3 is CASSPGAGQADTQYF. CDR3 in DNA: TGTGCCAGCAGCCCAGGGGCAGGCCAGGCAGATACGCAGTATTTT. The rearrangement links TRBV11-3 to TRBJ2-3; D perhaps matches TRBD1 (6 bases). V was pared by 5 bases and J by 4 bases, with 16 bases between. CDR3 size: 15 residues. CDR1 and CDR2 from the germline V gene are SGHNT and YENEEA.

The chain recombines TRBV24-1 with TRBJ1-5, with D unclear. The V and J ends lost 8 bases and 4 bases respectively, with 8 bases between them. This CDR3 comprises 12 residues. Per germline, CDR1 KGHDR and CDR2 SFDVKD. The CDR3 region has the DNA TGTGCCACCAAACACCGTAATCAGCCCCAGCATTTT. It codes for CATKHRNQPQHF.

Judged by abundance, this clone is medium-sized. V and J are TRBV5-1 and TRBJ2-3; 8 nucleotides align to TRBD2. This CDR3 contains 15 residues. The germline V gene encodes CDR1 SGHRS and CDR2 YFSETQ. V dropped 5 bases and J dropped 0; count of bases not matched to a gene: 5. The chain's CDR3 is CASRSGGASTDTQYF. The CDR3 region has the DNA TGCGCCAGCAGGTCCGGGGGGGCTAGCACAGATACGCAGTATTTT.

The rearrangement links TRBV5-1 to TRBJ2-2, with 11 bases matching TRBD2. Germline CDR1 and CDR2: SGHRS and YFSETQ. V lost 1 base, J lost 5 bases, and 4 bases stayed unmatched. CDR3 length: 16 residues. CDR3 sequence (DNA): TGCGCCAGCAGCTTGACTAGCGGGAGAAAGACCGGGGAGCTGTTTTTT. Its protein is CASSLTSGRKTGELFF.

This clone was detected a few times. In nucleotides, the CDR3 is TGTGCCAGCACCCAGGCGGCTAGCGGGGCCCGGAATGAGCAGTTCTTC. Protein sequence: CASTQAASGARNEQFF. This chain links TRBV9 with TRBJ2-1; TRBD2 agrees at 9 bases. The CDR3 runs 16 residues. V lost 6 bases to trimming and J lost 7 bases; unmatched junction nucleotides: 14. Germline V gives CDR1 SGDLS, CDR2 YYNGEE.

The rearrangement joins TRBV28 to TRBJ2-3, with 11 bases lining up with TRBD1. This CDR3 spans 16 amino acids. Germline V gives CDR1 MDHEN, CDR2 SYDVKM. The V segment lost 4 bases and the J segment 7 bases; nucleotides outside the gene matches: 10. The CDR3: CASSSTGTGGFYTQYF. The CDR3, as DNA: TGTGCCAGCAGTTCCACCGGGACAGGGGGATTTTATACGCAGTATTTT.

The rearrangement links TRBV19 to TRBJ2-3, with 9 bases matching TRBD1. The ends lost 4 bases at V and 1 base at J; junction bases unmatched: 0. The CDR3 contains 14 residues. Germline CDR1 reads LNHDA; CDR2 reads SQIVND (reference sequence). The CDR3 is CASSRTGGTDTQYF. As DNA, the CDR3 is TGTGCCAGTAGTAGGACAGGGGGCACAGATACGCAGTATTTT.

J is TRBJ2-3 and V is TRBV12-3 or TRBV12-4, with TRBD2 as a possible D gene (5 bases). CDR3 length: 12 amino acids. V dropped 7 bases and J dropped 3 bases, with 8 bases sitting between them. The CDR3 here is CASMRGTDTQYF. The CDR3 region has the DNA TGTGCCAGCATGAGAGGGACAGATACGCAGTATTTT.